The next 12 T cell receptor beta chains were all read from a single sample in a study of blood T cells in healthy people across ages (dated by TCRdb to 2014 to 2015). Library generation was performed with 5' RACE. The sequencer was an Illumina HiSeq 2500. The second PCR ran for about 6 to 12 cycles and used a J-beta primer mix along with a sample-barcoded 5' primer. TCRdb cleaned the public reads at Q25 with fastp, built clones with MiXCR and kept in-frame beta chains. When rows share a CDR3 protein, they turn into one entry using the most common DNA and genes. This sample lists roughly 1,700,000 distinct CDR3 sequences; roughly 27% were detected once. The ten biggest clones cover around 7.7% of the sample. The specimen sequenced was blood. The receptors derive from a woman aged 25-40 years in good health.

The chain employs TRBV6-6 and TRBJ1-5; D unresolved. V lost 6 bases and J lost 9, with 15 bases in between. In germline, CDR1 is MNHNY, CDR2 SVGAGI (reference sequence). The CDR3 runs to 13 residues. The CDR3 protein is CASSPRSGTPQHF. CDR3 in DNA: TGTGCCAGCAGCCCCAGGAGCGGTACGCCCCAGCATTTT.

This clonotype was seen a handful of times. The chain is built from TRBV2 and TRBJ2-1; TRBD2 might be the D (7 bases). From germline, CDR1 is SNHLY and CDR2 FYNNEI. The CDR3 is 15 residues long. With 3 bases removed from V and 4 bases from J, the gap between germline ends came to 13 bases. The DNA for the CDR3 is TGTGCCAGCAGTGATGGGGGGGCGGGGTACAATGAGCAGTTCTTC. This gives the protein CASSDGGAGYNEQFF.

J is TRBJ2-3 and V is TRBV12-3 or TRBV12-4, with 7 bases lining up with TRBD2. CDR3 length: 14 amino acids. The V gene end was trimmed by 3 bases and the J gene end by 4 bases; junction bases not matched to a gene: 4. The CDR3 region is CASSFGGRPDTQYF. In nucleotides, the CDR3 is TGTGCCAGCAGTTTTGGCGGGAGACCAGATACGCAGTATTTT.

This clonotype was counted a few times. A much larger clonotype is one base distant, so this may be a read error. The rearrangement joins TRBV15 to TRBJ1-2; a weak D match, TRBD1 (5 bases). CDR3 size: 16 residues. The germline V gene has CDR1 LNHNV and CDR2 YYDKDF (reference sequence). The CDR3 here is CVTSTTWLGPNYGYTF. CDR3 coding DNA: TGTGTCACCAGCACAACTTGGCTGGGACCTAACTATGGCTACACCTTC.

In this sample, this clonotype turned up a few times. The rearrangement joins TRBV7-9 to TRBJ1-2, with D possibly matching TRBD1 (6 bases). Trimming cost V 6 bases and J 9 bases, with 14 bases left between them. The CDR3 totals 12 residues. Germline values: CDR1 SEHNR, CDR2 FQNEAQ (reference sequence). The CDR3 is CASSYTTGRYTF. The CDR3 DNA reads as TGTGCCAGCAGTTATACTACAGGGCGCTACACCTTC. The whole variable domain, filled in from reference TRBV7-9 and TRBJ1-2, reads DTGVSQNPRHKITKRGQNVTFRCDPISEHNRLYWYRQTLGQGPEFLTYFQNEAQLEKSRLLSDRFSAERPKGSFSTLEIQRTEQGDSAMYLCASSYTTGRYTFGSGTRLTVV.

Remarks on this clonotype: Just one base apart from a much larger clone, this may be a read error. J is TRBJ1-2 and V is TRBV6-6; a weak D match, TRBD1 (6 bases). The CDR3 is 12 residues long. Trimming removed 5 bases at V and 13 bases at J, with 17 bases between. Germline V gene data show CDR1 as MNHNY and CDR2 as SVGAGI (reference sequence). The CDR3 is CASSNRVLGCTF. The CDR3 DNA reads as TGTGCCAGCAGTAACAGGGTCTTAGGTTGCACCTTC.

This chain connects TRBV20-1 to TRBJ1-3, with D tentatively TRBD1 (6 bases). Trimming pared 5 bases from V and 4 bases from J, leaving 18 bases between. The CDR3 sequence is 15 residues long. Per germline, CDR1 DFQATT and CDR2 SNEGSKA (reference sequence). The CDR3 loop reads CSARDGRGPGNTIYF. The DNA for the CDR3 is TGCAGTGCTCGGGACGGTCGGGGGCCCGGAAACACCATATATTTT.

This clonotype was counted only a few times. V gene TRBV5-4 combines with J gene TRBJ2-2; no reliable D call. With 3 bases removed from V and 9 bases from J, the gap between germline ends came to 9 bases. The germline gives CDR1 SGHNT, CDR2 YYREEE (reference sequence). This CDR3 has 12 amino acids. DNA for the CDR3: TGTGCCAGCAGCTCGCAGAACCGGGAGCTGTTTTTT. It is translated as CASSSQNRELFF.

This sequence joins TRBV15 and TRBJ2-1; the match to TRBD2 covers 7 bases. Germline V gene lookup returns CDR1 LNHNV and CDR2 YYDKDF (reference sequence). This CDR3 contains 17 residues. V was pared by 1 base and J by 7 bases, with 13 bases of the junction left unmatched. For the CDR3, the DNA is TGTGCCACCAGCAGAGTTGGGGCTAGCGGACGGACAAATGAGCAGTTCTTC. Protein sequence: CATSRVGASGRTNEQFF.

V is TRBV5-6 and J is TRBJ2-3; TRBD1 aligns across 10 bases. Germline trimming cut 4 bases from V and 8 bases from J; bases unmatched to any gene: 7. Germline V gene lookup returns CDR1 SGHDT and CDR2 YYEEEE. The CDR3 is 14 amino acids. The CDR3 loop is CASSPSRTGGTQYF. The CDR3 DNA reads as TGTGCCAGCAGCCCCTCGCGGACAGGGGGTACGCAGTATTTT.

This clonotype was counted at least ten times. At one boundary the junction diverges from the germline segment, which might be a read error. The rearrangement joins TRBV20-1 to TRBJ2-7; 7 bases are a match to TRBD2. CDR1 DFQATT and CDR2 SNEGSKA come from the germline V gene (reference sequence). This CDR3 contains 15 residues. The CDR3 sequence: CSAAERGLVAYEQYF. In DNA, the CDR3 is TGTAGTGCTGCCGAGCGGGGCCTAGTCGCGTACGAGCAGTACTTC.

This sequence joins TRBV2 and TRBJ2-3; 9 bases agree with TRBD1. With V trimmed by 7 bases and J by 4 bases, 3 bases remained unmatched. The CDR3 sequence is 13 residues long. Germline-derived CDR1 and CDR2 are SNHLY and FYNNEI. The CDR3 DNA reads TGTGCCAGCAAGGGACAGGGCCCAGATACGCAGTATTTT. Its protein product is CASKGQGPDTQYF. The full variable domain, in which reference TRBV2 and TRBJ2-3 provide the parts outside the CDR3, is EPEVTQTPSHQVTQMGQEVILRCVPISNHLYFYWYRQILGQKVEFLVSFYNNEISEKSEIFDDQFSVERPDGSNFTLKIRSTKLEDSAMYFCASKGQGPDTQYFGPGTRLTVL.